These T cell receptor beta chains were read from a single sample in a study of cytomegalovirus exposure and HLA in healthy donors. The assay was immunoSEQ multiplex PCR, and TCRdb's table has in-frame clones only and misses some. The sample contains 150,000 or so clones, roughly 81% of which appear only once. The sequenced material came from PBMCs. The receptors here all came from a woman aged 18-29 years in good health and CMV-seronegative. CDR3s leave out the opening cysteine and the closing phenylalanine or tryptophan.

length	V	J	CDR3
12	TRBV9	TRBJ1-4	ASSAGGQAQKLF
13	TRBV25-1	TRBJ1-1	ASSEPGGSNTEAF
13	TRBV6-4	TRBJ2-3	ASSDSAGGVDTQY
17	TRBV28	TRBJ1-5	ASTISPLQRRYSNQPQH
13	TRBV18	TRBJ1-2	ASSPPGTGRDGYT
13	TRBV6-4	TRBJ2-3	ASSEGDSSTDTQY
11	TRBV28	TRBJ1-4	ASSSPGREKLF
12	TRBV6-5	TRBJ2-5	ASSRREDQETQY
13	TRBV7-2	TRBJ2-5	ASSLAMRGQETQY
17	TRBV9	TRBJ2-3	ASSAGGTSGGDLTDTQY
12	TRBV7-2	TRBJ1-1	ASSPPGQSPEAF
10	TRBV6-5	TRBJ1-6	ASTTGNSPLH
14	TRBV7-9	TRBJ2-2	SSITGTGKSTGELF
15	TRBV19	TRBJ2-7	ASSIGKLRGAAYEQY
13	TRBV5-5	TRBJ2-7	ASSLVAGGFYEQY
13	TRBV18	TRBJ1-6	ASSDAGVQDSPLH
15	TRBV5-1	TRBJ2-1	ASSFLAGGLSDNEQF
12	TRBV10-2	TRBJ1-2	ASSALQGPTGYT
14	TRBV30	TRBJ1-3	AWRGQDANSGNTIY
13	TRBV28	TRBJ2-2	ASSRVSYVAEELF
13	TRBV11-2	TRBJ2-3	ASSPGLGGSDTQY
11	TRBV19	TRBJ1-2	ASGADSHYGYT
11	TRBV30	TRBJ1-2	AWSVKGQGGYT
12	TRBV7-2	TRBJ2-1	ASSKREAYNEQF
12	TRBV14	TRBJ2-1	ASSRGLAGDEQF
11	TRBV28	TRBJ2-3	ASRGRSKDTQY
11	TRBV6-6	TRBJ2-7	ASSTGVDHEQY
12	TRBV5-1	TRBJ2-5	ASSSVQGQETQY
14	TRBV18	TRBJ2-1	ASSHLGQASYNEQF
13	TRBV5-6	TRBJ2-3	ASSFPGGQVDTQY